One T cell receptor beta chain is described in this entry. Its antigen is not identified. The junction departs from germline at one end; a sequencing error may be responsible. Three rounds of nested PCR, following a modified ARM-PCR protocol, produced the TCRbeta library. TCRdb reprocessed the multiplex PCR reads via MiXCR and lists one record per CDR3 protein. The top ten hold about half of the sample, which has about 80,000 distinct CDR3 sequences, more than 80% seen once. The source of the sample is a study of tumor and adjacent non-tumor tissue in lung cancer. Study at large: About 4.17 million productive TCRbeta reads were obtained per sample on average.

RNA was extracted from bulk tissue without any cell sorting. Distant lung tissue was collected more than 3 cm away from the tumor edge. Study-wide results and caveats: Top 100 clones took a larger repertoire share in normal lung.

This CDR3 region has 18 residues. The germline CDR1 and CDR2 sequences are SGHRS and YFSETQ. Material for sequencing was distant non-tumor lung tissue. The source of this sequence is a man in his sixties with non-small cell lung cancer. This chain uses TRBV5-1 with TRBJ2-3, with D unclear. Here the CDR3 DNA reads TGCGCCAGCACCTTGGCCATGGCTCAGGCAGCTAGCACAGATACGCAGTATTTT. Protein sequence: CASTLAMAQAASTDTQYF.